This TCR beta chain originates from a study of T cells after posttransplantation cyclophosphamide. The assay was immunoSEQ multiplex PCR, and TCRdb's table has in-frame clones only and misses some. The sample shows fewer than 35,000 clones, none of them appearing just once. Peripheral blood was collected from the related graft donor on the marrow donation day. This clone was detected ten times or more. What it recognizes is unknown. The CDR3 totals 16 residues. V dropped 5 bases and J dropped 1 base, with 17 bases sitting between them. The germline CDR1 and CDR2 sequences are MRHNA and SNTAGT. Whole-study results and caveats: Skin or GI-infiltrating T cells shared few TRB sequences with blood. Recipient CMV seropositivity and CMV reactivation strongly tracked TRB clonality. Donor-recipient repertoire similarity was low at 1-2 months, rising over year one.

V usage is TRBV6-4 and J usage is TRBJ1-1; D gene unclear. The sample comprised PBMCs. This receptor was identified in a woman aged 25 to 39 in good health and a related stem cell transplant donor. CDR3 in amino acids: CASSPTLKVPNTEAFF. The CDR3 nucleotides read TGTGCCAGCAGTCCCACCCTGAAGGTGCCGAACACTGAAGCTTTCTTT.